This T cell receptor (beta chain) derives from a study of post-analysis software for immune sequencing data. On the study more broadly: Relapsing-remitting, secondary progressive and progressive-relapsing forms made up the multiple sclerosis disease courses.

Each TCR beta cDNA library carried unique molecular identifiers. TCRdb passed the PCR reads through MiXCR, listing each CDR3 protein once. The table includes roughly 600,000 distinct CDR3 sequences, about 40% detected once. Points on this clonotype: Its specificity is unknown.

Findings and limits, study-wide: Compared with controls, patients had more of about 5 TRBV segments, including TRBV5-6, TRBV5-1 and TRBV20-1.

Losses at the gene ends were 0 bases for V and 1 base for J; bases not matched to a gene: 0. This CDR3 region has 15 residues. Germline V gene data show CDR1 as SGDLS and CDR2 as YYNGEE. The source material was blood. The clonotype comes from a girl under 18 with multiple sclerosis. The chain is built from TRBV9 and TRBJ2-2, with 7 nucleotides matching TRBD2. DNA for the CDR3: TGTGCCAGCAGCGTAGCGGGGGGGAACACCGGGGAGCTGTTTTTT. The encoded protein is CASSVAGGNTGELFF.